The clone carrying this TCR beta chain was detected ten times or more. Its antigen remains unknown. These data originate in a study of identical twins. Points from the study as a whole: Twins' excess sharing was less marked for out-of-frame beta sequences. Excess low generation probability was seen in twin-shared out-of-frame alpha sequences.

CDR1 is SGHRS and CDR2 is YFSETQ in the germline V gene. V was shortened by 4 bases and J by 4 bases, with 13 bases between the two germline ends. This CDR3 has 14 residues. TCRdb itself ran the 5' RACE reads through MiXCR, one entry per CDR3 protein. The sample has some 500,000 distinct CDR3 sequences; roughly a fifth are singletons. This sample was also put to use in a study of T cells expressing NK-cell markers. In that study: Nothing established the HCMV specificity of expanded NKG2C+ T cell clones.

V and J are TRBV5-1 and TRBJ2-3, with D maybe TRBD2 (7 bases). The sample taken for sequencing was CD4+ T cells sorted from blood. The sequence was collected from a woman aged 18-30 years in good health. CDR3 sequence reads: CASSAQGGPDTQYF. The CDR3 nucleotides are TGCGCCAGCAGCGCACAGGGAGGGCCAGATACGCAGTATTTT.